A selection of T cell receptor beta chains follows, all from one sample in a study of blood T cell repertoires in COVID-19. Libraries were prepared by immunoSEQ multiplex PCR; TCRdb keeps only in-frame clonotypes and omits some of them. The sample carries approximately 240,000 clones, more than 65% recorded once. The source material was peripheral blood. The receptors here all came from a woman aged 40 to 50 who had recovered from COVID-19. Each CDR3 is given with its conserved first and last residue. D genes are given only for firm matches. Clone size appears in some rows only: once, few, many, or a class for an expanded clone.

clone_size	v_call	j_call	d_call	cdr3_nt	cdr3_aa
.	TRBV14	TRBJ1-1	TRBD1	TGTGCCAGCAGCAGACTCCGGGACAGGGTAACTGAAGCTTTCTTT	CASSRLRDRVTEAFF
.	TRBV6-6	TRBJ2-7	.	TGTGCCAGCAGGGCCGAAATCCTAGGCGAGCAGTACTTC	CASRAEILGEQYF
.	TRBV6-5	TRBJ2-3	.	TGTGCCAGCAGAAGTTTAGAAATTATAGAGCAGTATTTT	CASRSLEIIEQYF
.	TRBV5-1	TRBJ2-5	TRBD1	TGCGCCAGCAGCTTGGAATGGGCAGGGGGATACCAAGAGACCCAGTACTTC	CASSLEWAGGYQETQYF
.	TRBV6-5	TRBJ1-2	.	TGTGCCAGCAGTCCCAGGGAAGACTATGGCTACACCTTC	CASSPREDYGYTF
once	TRBV4-1	TRBJ1-2	TRBD1	TGCGCCAGCAGCCCTTTAGACAGGGAAGATGGCTACACCTTC	CASSPLDREDGYTF
.	TRBV7-9	TRBJ2-6	.	TGTGCCAGCAGCTTGCAGATAACGTTAACCTCTGGGGCCAACGTCCTGACTTTC	CASSLQITLTSGANVLTF
.	TRBV5-1	TRBJ2-3	TRBD2	TGCGCCAGCAGCGTTCCGACTAGCGGGGGAATTCTGGACTTTGGTACGCAGTATTTT	CASSVPTSGGILDFGTQYF
once	TRBV27	TRBJ1-3	.	TGTGCCAGCACCCCCTTTCTTGGGGCGGAGAGCTCTGGAAACACCATATATTTT	CASTPFLGAESSGNTIYF
.	TRBV28	TRBJ1-5	.	TGTGCCAGCAGTTTATACTCGACATTGCGGCCCCAGCATTTT	CASSLYSTLRPQHF
.	TRBV7-2	TRBJ2-3	TRBD1	TGTGCCAGCAGCCAGGGACAGGGGAGAGATACGCAGTATTTT	CASSQGQGRDTQYF
few	TRBV11-3	TRBJ2-2	.	TGTGCCAGCAACGGTAGGGGGATCGCGAACACCGGGGAGCTGTTTTTT	CASNGRGIANTGELFF
once	TRBV9	TRBJ2-2	TRBD1	TGTGCCAGCAGCCCAGGGGGAATGAACACCGGGGAGCTGTTTTTT	CASSPGGMNTGELFF
once	TRBV29-1	TRBJ2-2	TRBD1	TGCAGCGTCCGAACCCTCCCGGGACAGGGATCCACCGGGGAGCTGTTTTTT	CSVRTLPGQGSTGELFF
once	TRBV18	TRBJ2-5	.	TGTGCCAGCTCACCAAGTAGGGGTGGCCCTAACCAAGAGACCCAGTACTTC	CASSPSRGGPNQETQYF
few	TRBV7-2	TRBJ2-7	TRBD1	TGTGCCAGCAGTATTACAGGGGGCTCCTACGAGCAGTACTTC	CASSITGGSYEQYF
.	TRBV2	TRBJ1-3	.	TGTGCCAGCAGTGAGGCGGTAGACACCATATATTTT	CASSEAVDTIYF
.	TRBV19	TRBJ2-7	TRBD1	TGTGCCACCCGACAGGGAATGGGTGAGCAGTACTTC	CATRQGMGEQYF
.	TRBV2	TRBJ1-4	TRBD1	TGTGCCAGCAGTGCTGGGACAGGGGGTGAAAAACTGTTTTTT	CASSAGTGGEKLFF
.	TRBV6-5	TRBJ2-3	.	TGTGCCAGCCAGATCACAGATACGCAGTATTTT	CASQITDTQYF
.	TRBV7-8	TRBJ2-1	.	TGTGCCAGCAGCATACGGACTCAGAACAATGAGCAGTTCTTC	CASSIRTQNNEQFF
.	TRBV4-2	TRBJ1-1	.	TGTGCCAGCAGCCAAGAACACCACACTGAAGCTTTCTTT	CASSQEHHTEAFF
.	TRBV5-6	TRBJ2-3	.	TGTGCCAGCAGCTTGGGATTGCGAGCATCAGATACGCAGTATTTT	CASSLGLRASDTQYF
once	TRBV4-3	TRBJ1-5	.	TGCGCCAGCAGCCAAGATCGACAGAACCATCAGCCCCAGCATTTT	CASSQDRQNHQPQHF
.	TRBV7-2	TRBJ2-3	.	TGTGCCAGCAGCTTAGACTCGGGGGTGGTATGGAATACGCAGTATTTT	CASSLDSGVVWNTQYF
.	TRBV5-1	TRBJ2-3	.	TGCGCCAGCAGCCAGGGAGGTCGGATTGACACAGATACGCAGTATTTT	CASSQGGRIDTDTQYF
.	TRBV6-5	TRBJ1-6	TRBD1	TGTGCCAGCAGTTACACCGGACAGGGAGGGCCTTCACCCCTCCACTTT	CASSYTGQGGPSPLHF
once	TRBV7-9	TRBJ1-4	.	TGTGCCAGCAGCCCGGAGCAAGCTAATGAAAAACTGTTTTTT	CASSPEQANEKLFF
once	TRBV6-2/TRBV6-3	TRBJ2-1	.	TGTGCCAGCAGTTTCCTCTACAATGAGCAGTTCTTC	CASSFLYNEQFF
few	TRBV9	TRBJ2-2	TRBD1	TGTGCCAGCAACCGGGACAGGGGCGCCGGGGAGCTGTTTTTT	CASNRDRGAGELFF
.	TRBV4-2	TRBJ2-5	TRBD2	TGTGCCAGCAGCCGGACTAGCGGGAATCAAGAGACCCAGTACTTC	CASSRTSGNQETQYF
once	TRBV10-3	TRBJ2-3	.	TGTGCCATCAGGCGGGACAGCACAGATACGCAGTATTTT	CAIRRDSTDTQYF
.	TRBV5-1	TRBJ2-3	TRBD2	TGCGCCAGTACTACCGGGACTAGTTTCACAGATACGCAGTATTTT	CASTTGTSFTDTQYF
.	TRBV20-1	TRBJ2-1	.	TGCAGTGCTAATGACAGAAGATCGTCCTACAATGAGCAGTTCTTC	CSANDRRSSYNEQFF
.	TRBV12-3/TRBV12-4	TRBJ1-1	.	TGTGCCAGCAGTGAGGACAGGAACACTGAAGCTTTCTTT	CASSEDRNTEAFF
once	TRBV2	TRBJ2-7	.	TGTGCCAGCAAGGGGGGAGGGCGGTCCTACTCCTACGAGCAGTACTTC	CASKGGGRSYSYEQYF
.	TRBV7-9	TRBJ2-1	.	TGTGCCAGCAGTTACGACCAACTAGAGCAGTTCTTC	CASSYDQLEQFF
.	TRBV3-1/TRBV3-2	TRBJ1-3	.	TGTGCCAGCAGCCCTACAGGTCTAAACACCATATATTTT	CASSPTGLNTIYF
few	TRBV2	TRBJ1-6	.	TGTGCCAGCAGTCTTTGGAGGAATAATTCACCCCTCCACTTT	CASSLWRNNSPLHF
few	TRBV6-9	TRBJ1-5	.	TGTGCCAGCCACTTAGGGAGCGGCAATCAGCCCCAGCATTTT	CASHLGSGNQPQHF
.	TRBV12-5	TRBJ1-3	.	TGTGCTAGTGGTTTGAGTACGGGAGGGAACTCTGGAAACACCATATATTTT	CASGLSTGGNSGNTIYF
.	TRBV11-2	TRBJ2-1	TRBD2	TGTGCCAGCAGCTTAGATCGTGACGGGGGGGCTATATTCTTC	CASSLDRDGGAIFF
.	TRBV5-4	TRBJ1-2	TRBD1	TGTGCCAGCAGCTTGGAACAGGGGAGGTATGGCTACACCTTC	CASSLEQGRYGYTF
.	TRBV4-1	TRBJ1-5	TRBD1	TGCGCCAGCAGCCAAGAATGGACAGGGACCAATCAGCCCCAGCATTTT	CASSQEWTGTNQPQHF
.	TRBV18	TRBJ1-2	TRBD1	TGTGCCAGCTCACGGGGACAGGGAGAGGGCTACACCTTC	CASSRGQGEGYTF
few	TRBV30	TRBJ1-1	TRBD1	TGTGCCTGGAACCTGCAGGGGGGCGACACTGAAGCTTTCTTT	CAWNLQGGDTEAFF
.	TRBV3-1/TRBV3-2	TRBJ1-2	.	TGTGCCAGCAGCCAAGATTACAGTAGCTATGGCTACACCTTC	CASSQDYSSYGYTF